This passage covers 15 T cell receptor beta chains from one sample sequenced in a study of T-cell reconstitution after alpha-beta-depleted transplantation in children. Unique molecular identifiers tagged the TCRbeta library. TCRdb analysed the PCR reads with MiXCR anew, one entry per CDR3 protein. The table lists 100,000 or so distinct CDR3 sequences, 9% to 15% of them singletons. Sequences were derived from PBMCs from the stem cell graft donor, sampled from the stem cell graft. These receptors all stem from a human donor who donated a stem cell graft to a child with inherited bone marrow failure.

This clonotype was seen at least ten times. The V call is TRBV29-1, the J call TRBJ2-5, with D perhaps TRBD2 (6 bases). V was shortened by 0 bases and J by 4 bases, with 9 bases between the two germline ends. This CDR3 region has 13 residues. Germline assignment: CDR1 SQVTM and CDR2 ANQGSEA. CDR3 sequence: CSVEEGGGETQYF. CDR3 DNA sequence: TGCAGCGTTGAAGAGGGGGGAGGAGAGACCCAGTACTTC. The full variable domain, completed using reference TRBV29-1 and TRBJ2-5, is SAVISQKPSRDICQRGTSLTIQCQVDSQVTMMFWYRQQPGQSLTLIATANQGSEATYESGFVIDKFPISRPNLTFSTLTVSNMSPEDSSIYLCSVEEGGGETQYFGPGTRLLVL.

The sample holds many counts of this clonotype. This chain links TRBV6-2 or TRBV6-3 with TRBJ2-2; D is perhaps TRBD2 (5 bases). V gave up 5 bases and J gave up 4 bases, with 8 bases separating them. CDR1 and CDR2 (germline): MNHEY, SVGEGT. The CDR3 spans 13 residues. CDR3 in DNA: TGTGCCAGCAGTCGGGCGGGCACCGGGGAGCTGTTTTTT. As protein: CASSRAGTGELFF.

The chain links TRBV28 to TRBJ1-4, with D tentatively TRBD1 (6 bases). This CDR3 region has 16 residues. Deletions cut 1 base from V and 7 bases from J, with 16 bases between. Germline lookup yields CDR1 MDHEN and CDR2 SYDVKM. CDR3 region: CASSLFGQLLSEKLFF. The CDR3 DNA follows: TGTGCCAGCAGTTTATTTGGACAGCTTCTTAGTGAAAAACTGTTTTTT.

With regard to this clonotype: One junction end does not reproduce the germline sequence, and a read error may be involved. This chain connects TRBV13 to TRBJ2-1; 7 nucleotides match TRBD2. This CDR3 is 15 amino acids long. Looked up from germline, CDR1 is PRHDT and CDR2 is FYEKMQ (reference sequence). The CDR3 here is CAISPGLLCLNEQFF. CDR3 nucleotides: TGTGCCATCAGCCCGGGACTACTGTGCCTTAATGAGCAGTTCTTC.

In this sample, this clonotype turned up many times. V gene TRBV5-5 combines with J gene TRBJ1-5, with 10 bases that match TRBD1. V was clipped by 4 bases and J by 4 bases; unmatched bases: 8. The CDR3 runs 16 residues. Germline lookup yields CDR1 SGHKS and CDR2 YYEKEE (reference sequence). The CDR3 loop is CASSPGDRGGNQPQHF. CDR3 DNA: TGTGCCAGCAGCCCCGGGGACAGGGGTGGTAATCAGCCCCAGCATTTT.

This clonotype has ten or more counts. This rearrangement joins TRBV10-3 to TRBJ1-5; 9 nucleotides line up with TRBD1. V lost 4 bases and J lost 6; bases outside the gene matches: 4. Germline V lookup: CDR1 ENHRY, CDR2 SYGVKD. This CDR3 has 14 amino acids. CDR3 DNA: TGTGCCATCAGTGCGGGACAGGGAACTCAGCCCCAGCATTTT. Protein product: CAISAGQGTQPQHF.

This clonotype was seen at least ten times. In nucleotides, the CDR3 is TGTGCCAGCAGTTACCGGGGACCGCCGAGCGGGGAGCTGTTTTTT. Translated: CASSYRGPPSGELFF. The chain couples TRBV6-5 to TRBJ2-2; D tentatively fits TRBD1 or TRBD2 (5 bases each). Germline loops: CDR1 MNHEY, CDR2 SVGAGI. The V gene lost 2 bases and the J gene lost 7 bases, with 14 bases spanning the gap. The CDR3 runs to 15 residues.

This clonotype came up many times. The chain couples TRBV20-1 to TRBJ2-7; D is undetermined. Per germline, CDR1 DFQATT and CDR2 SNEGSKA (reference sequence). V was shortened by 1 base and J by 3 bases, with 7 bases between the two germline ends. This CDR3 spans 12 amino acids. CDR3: CSARGLNYEQYF. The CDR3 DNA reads TGCAGTGCTAGAGGTCTGAACTACGAGCAGTACTTC.

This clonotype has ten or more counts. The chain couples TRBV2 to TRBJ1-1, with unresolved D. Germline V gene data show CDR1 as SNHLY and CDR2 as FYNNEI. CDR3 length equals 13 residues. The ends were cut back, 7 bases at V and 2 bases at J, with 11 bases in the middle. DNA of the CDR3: TGTGCCAGCAAAGATGGAGAAAACACTGAAGCTTTCTTT. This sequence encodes CASKDGENTEAFF. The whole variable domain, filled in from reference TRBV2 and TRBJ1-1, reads EPEVTQTPSHQVTQMGQEVILRCVPISNHLYFYWYRQILGQKVEFLVSFYNNEISEKSEIFDDQFSVERPDGSNFTLKIRSTKLEDSAMYFCASKDGENTEAFFGQGTRLTVV.

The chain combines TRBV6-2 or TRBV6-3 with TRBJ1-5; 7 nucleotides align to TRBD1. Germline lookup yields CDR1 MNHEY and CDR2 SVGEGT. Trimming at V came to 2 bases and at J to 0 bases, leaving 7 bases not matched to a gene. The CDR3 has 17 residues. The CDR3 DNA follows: TGTGCCAGCAGTTACAGGACAGGAGAATATAGCAATCAGCCCCAGCATTTT. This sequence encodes CASSYRTGEYSNQPQHF.

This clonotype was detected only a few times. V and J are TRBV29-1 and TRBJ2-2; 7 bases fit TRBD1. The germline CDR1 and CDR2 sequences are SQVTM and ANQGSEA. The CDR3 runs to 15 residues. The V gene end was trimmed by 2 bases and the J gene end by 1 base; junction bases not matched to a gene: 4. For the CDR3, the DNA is TGCAGCGTTGAAAAAACAGGGGAGAACACCGGGGAGCTGTTTTTT. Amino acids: CSVEKTGENTGELFF.

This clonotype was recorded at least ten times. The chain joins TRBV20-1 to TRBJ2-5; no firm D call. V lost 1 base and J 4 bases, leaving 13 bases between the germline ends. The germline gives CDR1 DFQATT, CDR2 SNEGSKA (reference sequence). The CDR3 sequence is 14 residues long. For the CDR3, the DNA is TGCAGTGCTAGAGGAACGGACCAGGCAGAGACCCAGTACTTC. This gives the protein CSARGTDQAETQYF.

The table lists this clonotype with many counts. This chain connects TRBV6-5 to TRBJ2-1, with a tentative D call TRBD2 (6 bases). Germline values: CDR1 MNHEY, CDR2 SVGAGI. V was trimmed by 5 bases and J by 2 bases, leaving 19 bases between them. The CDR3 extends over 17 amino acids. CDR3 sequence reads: CASSPLGGVETYNEQFF. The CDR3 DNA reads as TGTGCCAGCAGTCCCCTAGGCGGGGTAGAAACCTACAATGAGCAGTTCTTC.

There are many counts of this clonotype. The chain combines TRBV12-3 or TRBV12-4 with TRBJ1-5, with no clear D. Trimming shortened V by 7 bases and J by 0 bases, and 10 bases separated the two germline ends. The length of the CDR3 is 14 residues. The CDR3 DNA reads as TGTGCCAGCACCACTATGGATAGCAATCAGCCCCAGCATTTT. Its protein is CASTTMDSNQPQHF.

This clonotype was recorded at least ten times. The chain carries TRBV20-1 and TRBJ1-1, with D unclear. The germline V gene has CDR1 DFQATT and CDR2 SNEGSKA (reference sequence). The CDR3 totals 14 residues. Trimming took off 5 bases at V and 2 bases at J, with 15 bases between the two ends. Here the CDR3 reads CSALPAVGNTEAFF. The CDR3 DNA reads TGCAGTGCTCTTCCAGCGGTCGGAAACACTGAAGCTTTCTTT.